This TCR beta chain stems from a study of blood T cell repertoires in COVID-19. Turning to the study itself: Acute and convalescent COVID-19 samples came from the United States, Italy and Spain. From T cells, B-cell-depleted T cells, or PBMCs came the material, which was cDNA or gDNA.

All enrollees were roughly 18 to 89 years old and from fewer than 25 US areas. Per the study methods: Amplification with reference gene primers provided the estimates of nucleated cell counts. The method was immunoSEQ multiplex PCR; TCRdb's version includes in-frame clones alone and lacks a portion of them. For V, J and clone size, that table is used; D and trimming come from the DNA. This table has fewer than 500,000 clones, about 85% appearing once. Germline V gene lookup returns CDR1 DFQATT and CDR2 SNEGSKA (reference sequence). The CDR3 loop spans 12 amino acids. After removal of 3 bases from V and 13 bases from J, the junction contained 8 bases not matched to a gene.

The sequenced material came from PBMCs or T cells enriched from blood (not recorded which). The V gene is TRBV20-1, the J gene TRBJ2-5, with 10 bases aligning to TRBD2. This clonotype originated in a woman aged 18-30 years who had recovered from COVID-19. CDR3 protein: CSASSLAGDPYF. CDR3 nucleotide sequence: TGCAGTGCTAGTTCGCTAGCGGGGGACCCGTACTTC.